This T cell receptor beta chain was captured in a study of cytomegalovirus exposure and HLA in healthy donors. Study-wide findings and caveats: A cluster of highly shared sequence variants was likely a sequencing artifact. In a later analysis, CMV-associated beta chains were mostly HLA-associated, it appeared.

Note on this clone: Its specificity is not known.

The CDR3 totals 14 residues. Germline values: CDR1 LNHDA, CDR2 SQIVND (reference sequence). V dropped 7 bases and J dropped 4; count of bases not matched to a gene: 8. 13 Jbeta primers and 60 Vbeta primers were used for the PCR. In the original processing: Approximately 12 million of the about 80 million unique TCR beta chains counted in a later analysis were shared. Clones were sequenced by immunoSEQ multiplex PCR, and TCRdb holds only the in-frame ones, with some missing. Clone size and the V and J calls come from that table; the DNA yielded D and trimming. The profile shows 150,000 or so clones, roughly 80% of them singletons.

The rearrangement uses TRBV19 and TRBJ2-5; the match to TRBD1 covers 8 bases. The receptor's source is a man in his forties or fifties in good health and CMV-seropositive. The sample comprised PBMCs. The CDR3 loop reads CASKVTGVGETQYF. The CDR3 region has the DNA TGTGCCAGTAAAGTGACAGGGGTTGGAGAGACCCAGTACTTC.